This T cell receptor beta chain comes out of a study of T-cell reconstitution after alpha-beta-depleted transplantation in children. Using unique molecular identifiers, the investigators prepared the TCRbeta library. TCRdb analysed the PCR reads with MiXCR anew, one entry per CDR3 protein. The repertoire holds hundreds of thousands of distinct CDR3 sequences, with approximately 17% as singletons. Looked up from germline, CDR1 is SGHKS and CDR2 is YYEKEE (reference sequence). V shed 4 bases and J shed 5 bases, with 18 bases lying between them. This CDR3 spans 15 amino acids. Here the sequenced sample was PBMCs from the stem cell graft donor, taken from the stem cell graft. V and J are TRBV5-5 and TRBJ1-2; a possible D gene is TRBD1 (5 bases). This TCR came from a human donor who donated a stem cell graft to a child with acute myeloid leukemia. DNA for the CDR3: TGTGCCAGCAGCCCGCCGGGGGAGGGCCGATATGGCTACACCTTC. Translating gives CASSPPGEGRYGYTF.